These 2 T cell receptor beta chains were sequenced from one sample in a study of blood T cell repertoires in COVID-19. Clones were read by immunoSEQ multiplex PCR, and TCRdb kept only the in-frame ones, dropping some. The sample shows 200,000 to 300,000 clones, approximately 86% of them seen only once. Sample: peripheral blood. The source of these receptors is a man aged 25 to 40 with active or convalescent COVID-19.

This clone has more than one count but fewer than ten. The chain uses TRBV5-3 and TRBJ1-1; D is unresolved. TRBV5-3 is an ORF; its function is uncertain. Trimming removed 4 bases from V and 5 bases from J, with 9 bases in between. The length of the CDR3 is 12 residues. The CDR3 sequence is CARSPWETEAFF. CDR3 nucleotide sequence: TGTGCCAGAAGCCCTTGGGAGACTGAAGCTTTCTTT.

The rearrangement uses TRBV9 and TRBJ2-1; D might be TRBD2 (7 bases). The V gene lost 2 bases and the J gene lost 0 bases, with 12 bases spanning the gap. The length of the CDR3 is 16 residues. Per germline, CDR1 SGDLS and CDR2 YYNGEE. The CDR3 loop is CASSVGGTFSYNEQFF. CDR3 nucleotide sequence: TGTGCCAGCAGCGTGGGGGGGACATTCTCCTACAATGAGCAGTTCTTC.